The entry below describes one TCR beta chain. What it recognizes is unknown. The donors (healthy individuals) were bone marrow donors. The source of the sample is a study of cytomegalovirus exposure and HLA in healthy donors. J gave up 6 bases and V 0 bases, and 4 bases lay outside the gene matches. Germline CDR1 and CDR2: LNHDA and SQIVND (reference sequence). The CDR3 runs to 14 residues. With 60 Vbeta and 13 Jbeta primers, the PCR was carried out. Produced via immunoSEQ multiplex PCR; TCRdb's table is partial and in-frame only. The repertoire holds about 220,000 clones, about 75% seen once, with approximately 1.8% in the top ten. Whole-study findings and limits: Rarity characterized most TCR sequences, yet some public TCRs appeared in many donors. In a later analysis, DRB1 alleles had the most associated TCRs; HLA-C alleles the fewest. CMV serostatus was the only recorded immune exposure for donors.

This TCR derives from a male donor in good health and CMV-seronegative. The chain is built from TRBV19 and TRBJ1-2, with 7 bases aligning to TRBD1. The source material was PBMCs. DNA for the CDR3: TGTGCCAGTAGTATAGATGGAGGGGGCAATGGCTACACCTTC. This gives the protein CASSIDGGGNGYTF.